The 5 T cell receptor beta chains listed next were all sequenced from one sample in a study of blood T cell dynamics during melanoma immunotherapy. The repertoire was sequenced with immunoSEQ multiplex PCR; TCRdb's copy has only in-frame clones and lacks some. Of some 11,000 clones in the sample, roughly 83% were seen once. Time point meaning: pre-treatment baseline. This material consisted of blood, taken from a patient treated with checkpoint blockade. The receptors shown here come from a human donor with melanoma.

The V gene is TRBV7-8, the J gene TRBJ2-7; TRBD2 might be the D (5 bases). The CDR3 is 12 residues long. Germline V gene sequence: CDR1 SGHVS, CDR2 FQNEAQ. V was cut by 5 bases and J by 4 bases, with 9 bases left in between. The CDR3 bases are TGTGCCAGCAGCCACGAGGGTTACGAGCAGTACTTC. Translation gives CASSHEGYEQYF.

The chain carries TRBV7-2 and TRBJ2-5; TRBD2 is a possible D gene (6 bases). The ends were cut back, 3 bases at V and 5 bases at J, with 13 bases in the middle. This CDR3 is 14 amino acids long. Germline CDR1 reads SGHTA; CDR2 reads FQGNSA. In DNA form, the CDR3 reads TGTGCCAGCAGCTTCGGTAGTGGGGGGGAGACCCAGTACTTC. It translates to CASSFGSGGETQYF. The variable domain in full, with the rest retrieved from reference TRBV7-2 and TRBJ2-5, is GAGVSQSPSNKVTEKGKDVELRCDPISGHTALYWYRQSLGQGLEFLIYFQGNSAPDKSGLPSDRFSAERTGGSVSTLTIQRTQQEDSAVYLCASSFGSGGETQYFGPGTRLLVL.

This rearrangement joins TRBV29-1 to TRBJ1-2; 9 positions agree with TRBD1. Germline V gene data show CDR1 as SQVTM and CDR2 as ANQGSEA. Trimming cost V 1 base and J 6 bases; bases outside gene matches: 12. This CDR3 has 16 amino acids. CDR3 sequence: CSVEGTGVGFFDGYTF. Written as DNA, the CDR3 is TGCAGCGTTGAAGGGACAGGGGTAGGCTTTTTCGATGGCTACACCTTC. The variable domain in full, with the rest retrieved from reference TRBV29-1 and TRBJ1-2, is SAVISQKPSRDICQRGTSLTIQCQVDSQVTMMFWYRQQPGQSLTLIATANQGSEATYESGFVIDKFPISRPNLTFSTLTVSNMSPEDSSIYLCSVEGTGVGFFDGYTFGSGTRLTVV.

The rearrangement uses TRBV2 and TRBJ1-4; D is undetermined. Per germline, CDR1 SNHLY and CDR2 FYNNEI. The CDR3 is 16 amino acids. Deletions cut 2 bases from V and 1 base from J, with 11 bases between. CDR3 DNA sequence: TGTGCCAGCAGTGAACTGGGCGGGATAACTAATGAAAAACTGTTTTTT. It encodes CASSELGGITNEKLFF. Full variable domain (missing parts from reference TRBV2 and TRBJ1-4): EPEVTQTPSHQVTQMGQEVILRCVPISNHLYFYWYRQILGQKVEFLVSFYNNEISEKSEIFDDQFSVERPDGSNFTLKIRSTKLEDSAMYFCASSELGGITNEKLFFGSGTQLSVL.

The CDR3: CASSSGTGSYEQYF. DNA for the CDR3: TGCGCCAGCAGCTCCGGGACAGGCTCCTACGAGCAGTACTTC. The chain has TRBV5-1 and TRBJ2-7, with TRBD1 matching over 8 bases. After removal of 3 bases from V and 0 bases from J, the junction contained 2 bases not matched to a gene. Germline V gene sequence: CDR1 SGHRS, CDR2 YFSETQ. This CDR3 region has 14 residues.